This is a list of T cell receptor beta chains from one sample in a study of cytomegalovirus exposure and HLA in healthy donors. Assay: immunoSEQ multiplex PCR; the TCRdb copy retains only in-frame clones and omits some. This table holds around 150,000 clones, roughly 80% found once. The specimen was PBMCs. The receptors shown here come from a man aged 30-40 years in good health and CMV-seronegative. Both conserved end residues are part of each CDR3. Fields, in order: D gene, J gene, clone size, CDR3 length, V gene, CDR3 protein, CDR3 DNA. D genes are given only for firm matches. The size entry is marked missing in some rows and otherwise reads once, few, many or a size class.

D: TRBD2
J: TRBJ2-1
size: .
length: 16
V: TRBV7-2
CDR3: CASTFSPGLAGGEQFF
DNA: TGTGCCAGCACCTTTAGCCCGGGACTAGCGGGAGGGGAGCAGTTCTTC

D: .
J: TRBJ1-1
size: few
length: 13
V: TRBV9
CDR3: CASSASVVTEAFF
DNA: TGTGCCAGCAGCGCCAGTGTGGTCACTGAAGCTTTCTTT

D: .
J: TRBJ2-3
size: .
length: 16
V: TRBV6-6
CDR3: CASSGPEGTRTDTQYF
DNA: TGTGCCAGCAGTGGGCCTGAGGGGACTCGCACAGATACGCAGTATTTT

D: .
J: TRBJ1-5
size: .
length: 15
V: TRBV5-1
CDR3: CASSRGGLSNQPQHF
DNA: TGCGCCAGCAGCCGGGGGGGGTTGAGCAATCAGCCCCAGCATTTT

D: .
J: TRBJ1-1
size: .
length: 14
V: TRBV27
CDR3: CASSLDRFETEAFF
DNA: TGTGCCAGCAGTTTGGACAGATTTGAGACTGAAGCTTTCTTT

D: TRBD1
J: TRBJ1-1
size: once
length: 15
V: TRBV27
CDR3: CASSTRTGQNTEAFF
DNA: TGTGCCAGCTCTACCAGGACAGGGCAGAACACTGAAGCTTTCTTT

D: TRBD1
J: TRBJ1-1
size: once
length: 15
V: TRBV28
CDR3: CASSPAGQGPFKAFF
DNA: TGTGCCAGCAGTCCCGCGGGACAGGGGCCTTTTAAAGCTTTCTTT

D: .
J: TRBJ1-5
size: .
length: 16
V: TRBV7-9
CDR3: CASSLGASAWDQPQHF
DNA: TGTGCCAGCAGCTTAGGAGCGTCGGCGTGGGATCAGCCCCAGCATTTT

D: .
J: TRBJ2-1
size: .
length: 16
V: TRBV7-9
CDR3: CASSDKGRSSYNEQFF
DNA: TGTGCCAGCAGCGATAAGGGGAGGAGCTCCTACAATGAGCAGTTCTTC

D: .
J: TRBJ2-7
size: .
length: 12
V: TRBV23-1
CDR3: CASWPPAREQYF
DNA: TGCGCCAGCTGGCCCCCAGCGCGGGAGCAGTACTTC

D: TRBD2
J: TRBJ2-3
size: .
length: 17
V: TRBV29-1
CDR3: CSVEAIGLAHFTDTQYF
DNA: TGCAGCGTTGAAGCTATCGGACTAGCGCATTTCACAGATACGCAGTATTTT

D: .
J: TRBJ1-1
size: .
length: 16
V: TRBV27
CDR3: CASSPHPTEMNTEAFF
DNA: TGTGCCAGCAGTCCCCACCCGACGGAGATGAACACTGAAGCTTTCTTT

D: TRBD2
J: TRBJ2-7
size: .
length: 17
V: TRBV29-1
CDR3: CSVEVGPASGNSYEQYF
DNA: TGCAGCGTTGAAGTGGGCCCGGCTAGCGGGAACTCCTACGAGCAGTACTTC

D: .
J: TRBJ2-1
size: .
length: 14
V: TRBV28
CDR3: CASSPVPSIHEQFF
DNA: TGTGCCAGCAGCCCAGTCCCTAGCATCCATGAGCAGTTCTTC

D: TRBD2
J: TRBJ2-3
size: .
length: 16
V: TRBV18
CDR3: CASSPDPSGRRDTQYF
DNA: TGTGCCAGCTCACCAGACCCTAGCGGGAGAAGGGATACGCAGTATTTT

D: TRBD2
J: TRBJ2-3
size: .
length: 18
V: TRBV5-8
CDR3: CASSLWRGLAGSTDTQYF
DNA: TGTGCCAGCAGCTTGTGGAGGGGGCTAGCGGGAAGCACAGATACGCAGTATTTT

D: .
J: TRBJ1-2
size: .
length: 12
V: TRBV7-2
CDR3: CASSLQDYGYTF
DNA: TGTGCCAGCAGCTTACAGGACTATGGCTACACCTTC

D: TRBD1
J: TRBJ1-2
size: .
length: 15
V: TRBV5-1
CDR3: CASSYSGDRGRILTF
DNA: TGCGCCAGCAGCTACTCCGGGGACAGGGGGAGAATATTAACCTTC

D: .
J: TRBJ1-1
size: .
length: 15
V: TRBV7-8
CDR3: CASSGREGRNTEAFF
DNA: TGTGCCAGCAGCGGACGGGAGGGAAGGAACACTGAAGCTTTCTTT

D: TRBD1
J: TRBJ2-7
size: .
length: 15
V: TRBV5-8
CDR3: CASSAWTGKRDEQYF
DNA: TGTGCCAGCAGCGCCTGGACAGGGAAACGAGACGAGCAGTACTTC

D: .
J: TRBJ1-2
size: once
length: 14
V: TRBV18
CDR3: CASSPPEILYGYTF
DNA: TGTGCCAGCTCACCACCGGAGATTCTCTATGGCTACACCTTC

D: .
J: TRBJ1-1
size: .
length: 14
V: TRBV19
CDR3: CASSMEGFATEAFF
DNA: TGTGCCAGTAGTATGGAGGGGTTCGCCACTGAAGCTTTCTTT

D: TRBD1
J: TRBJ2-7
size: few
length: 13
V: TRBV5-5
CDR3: CASSGDRDYEQYF
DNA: TGTGCCAGCAGCGGGGACAGGGACTACGAGCAGTACTTC

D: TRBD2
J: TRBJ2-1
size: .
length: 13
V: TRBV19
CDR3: CASHGGSYNEQFF
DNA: TGTGCCAGTCACGGCGGGAGCTACAATGAGCAGTTCTTC

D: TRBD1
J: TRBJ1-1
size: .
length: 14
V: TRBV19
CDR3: CASRGGTGRTEAFF
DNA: TGTGCCAGTAGGGGCGGGACAGGAAGAACTGAAGCTTTCTTT

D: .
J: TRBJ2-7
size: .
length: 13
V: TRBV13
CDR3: CASSLDRANEQYF
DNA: TGTGCCAGCAGCTTAGACAGGGCCAACGAGCAGTACTTC

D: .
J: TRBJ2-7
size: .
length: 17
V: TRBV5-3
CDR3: CARSSGEPREDGYEQYF
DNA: TGTGCCAGAAGCTCGGGGGAACCGCGAGAGGATGGCTACGAGCAGTACTTC

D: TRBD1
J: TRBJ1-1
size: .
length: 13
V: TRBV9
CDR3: CASSKTGLSEAFF
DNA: TGTGCCAGCAGCAAGACAGGGCTTTCGGAAGCTTTCTTT

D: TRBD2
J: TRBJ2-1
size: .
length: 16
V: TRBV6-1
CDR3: CASSELRLAGGLEQFF
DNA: TGTGCCAGCAGTGAATTGCGTCTAGCGGGAGGGCTTGAGCAGTTCTTC

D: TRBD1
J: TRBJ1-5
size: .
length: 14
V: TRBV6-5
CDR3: CASSWTGLNQPQHF
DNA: TGTGCCAGCAGTTGGACAGGGTTAAATCAGCCCCAGCATTTT

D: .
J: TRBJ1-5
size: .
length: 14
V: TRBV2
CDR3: CASSEQGRDQPQHF
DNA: TGTGCCAGCAGTGAACAGGGGCGTGATCAGCCCCAGCATTTT

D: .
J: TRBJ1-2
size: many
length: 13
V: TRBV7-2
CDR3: CASSLALRGGYTF
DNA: TGTGCCAGCAGCTTAGCGCTTAGGGGAGGCTACACCTTC

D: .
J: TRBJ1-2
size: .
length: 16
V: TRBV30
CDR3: CAFQLGGAFTNYGYTF
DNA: TGTGCCTTCCAATTAGGAGGGGCCTTTACTAACTATGGCTACACCTTC

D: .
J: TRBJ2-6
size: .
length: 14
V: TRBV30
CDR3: CAWSRQGGANVLTF
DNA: TGTGCCTGGTCCAGGCAGGGGGGGGCCAACGTCCTGACTTTC

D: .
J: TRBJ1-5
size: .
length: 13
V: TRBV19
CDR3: CASSIGGEGPQHF
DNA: TGTGCCAGTAGTATTGGGGGCGAAGGACCCCAGCATTTT

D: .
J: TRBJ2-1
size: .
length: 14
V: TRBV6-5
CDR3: CASGDFLSYNEQFF
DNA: TGTGCCAGCGGCGACTTCCTAAGCTACAATGAGCAGTTCTTC

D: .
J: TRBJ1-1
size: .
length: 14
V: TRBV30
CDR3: CAWSARGDNTEAFF
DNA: TGTGCCTGGAGCGCAAGAGGAGATAACACTGAAGCTTTCTTT

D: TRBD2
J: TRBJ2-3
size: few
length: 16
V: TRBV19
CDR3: CASSIPSGSGTDTQYF
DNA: TGTGCCAGTAGTATCCCTAGCGGGAGTGGCACAGATACGCAGTATTTT

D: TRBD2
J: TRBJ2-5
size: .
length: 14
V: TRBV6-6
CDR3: CASNELAYQETQYF
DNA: TGTGCCAGCAACGAACTAGCGTACCAAGAGACCCAGTACTTC

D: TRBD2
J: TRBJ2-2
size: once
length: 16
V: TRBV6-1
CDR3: CASSATSGLNTGELFF
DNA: TGTGCCAGCAGTGCAACTAGCGGGCTGAACACCGGGGAGCTGTTTTTT

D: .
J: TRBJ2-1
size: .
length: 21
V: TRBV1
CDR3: CTSSQDGGLAGGPGRACEQFF
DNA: TGCACCAGCAGCCAAGACGGTGGTCTAGCGGGAGGGCCAGGGAGGGCGTGTGAGCAGTTCTTC

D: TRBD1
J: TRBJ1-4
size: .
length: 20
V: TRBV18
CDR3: CASSPEPDRSGSSTNEKLFF
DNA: TGTGCCAGCTCACCAGAACCGGACAGGAGTGGCTCGTCAACTAATGAAAAACTGTTTTTT

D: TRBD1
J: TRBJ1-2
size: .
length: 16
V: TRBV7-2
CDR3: CASSLRGAGQDYGYTF
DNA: TGTGCCAGCAGCTTAAGAGGAGCGGGACAGGACTATGGCTACACCTTC

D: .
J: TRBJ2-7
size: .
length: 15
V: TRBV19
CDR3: CASSIGAGSSYEQYF
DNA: TGTGCCAGTAGTATAGGGGCCGGGAGCTCCTACGAGCAGTACTTC

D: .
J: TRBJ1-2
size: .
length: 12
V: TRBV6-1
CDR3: CASRTGDYGYTF
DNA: TGTGCCAGCAGAACAGGAGACTATGGCTACACCTTC

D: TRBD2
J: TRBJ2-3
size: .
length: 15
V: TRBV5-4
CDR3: CASSLGLAGRDTQYF
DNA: TGTGCCAGCAGCTTGGGACTAGCGGGACGAGATACGCAGTATTTT

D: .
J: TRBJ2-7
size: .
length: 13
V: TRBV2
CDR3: CASSAFEGGEQYF
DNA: TGTGCCAGCAGTGCGTTTGAGGGAGGCGAGCAGTACTTC

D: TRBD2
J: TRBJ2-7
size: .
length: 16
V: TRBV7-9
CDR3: CASSPTRTSGWGEQYF
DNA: TGTGCCAGCAGCCCTACTCGGACTAGCGGCTGGGGCGAGCAGTACTTC

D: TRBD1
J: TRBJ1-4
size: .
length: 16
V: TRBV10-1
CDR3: CASSENPGQGNEKLFF
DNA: TGCGCCAGCAGTGAAAACCCGGGACAGGGGAACGAAAAACTGTTTTTT

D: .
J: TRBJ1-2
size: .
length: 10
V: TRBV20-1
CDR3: CSGPGVGYTF
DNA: TGCAGTGGTCCGGGGGTCGGCTACACCTTC

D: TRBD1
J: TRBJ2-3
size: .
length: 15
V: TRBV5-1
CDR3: CASDVGTGIPDTQYF
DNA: TGCGCCAGCGACGTAGGGACAGGTATCCCAGATACGCAGTATTTT

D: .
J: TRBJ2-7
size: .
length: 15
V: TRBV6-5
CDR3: CASSYSVLSTDEQYF
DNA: TGTGCCAGCAGTTACTCGGTGTTGAGCACGGACGAGCAGTACTTC

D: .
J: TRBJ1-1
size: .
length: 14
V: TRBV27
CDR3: CASSLWGGNTEAFF
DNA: TGTGCCAGCAGTTTATGGGGCGGTAACACTGAAGCTTTCTTT

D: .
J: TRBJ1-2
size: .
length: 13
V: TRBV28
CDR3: CASKLGASGGYTF
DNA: TGTGCCAGCAAATTAGGAGCCTCCGGGGGCTACACCTTC

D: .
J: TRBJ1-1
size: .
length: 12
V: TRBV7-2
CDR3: CASSPGRVQAFF
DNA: TGTGCCAGCAGCCCCGGCAGGGTTCAAGCTTTCTTT